The entry below gives a single T cell receptor beta chain sequence along with its context. This clone was detected only a few times. No antigen is known for it. Per-base quality was not reported, and no clone a single base away is much larger than it. Library method: the immunoSEQ multiplex PCR assay. For the multiplex PCR, a mixture combining 60 forward primers for TCR Vbeta segments and 13 reverse primers for TCR Jbeta segments was used. A multiplex PCR assay on genomic DNA amplified the CDR3 region of rearranged TCR beta genes. The amplified TCR beta libraries were sequenced on the Illumina HiSeq System as 87-base-pair reads. For the original study's pipeline: In a later analysis, some 80 million unique TCR beta chains were counted across the approximately 620 repertoires, and around 11 million of these chains were shared by at least two donors. Raw reads were error-corrected and collapsed into unique sequences with a nearest-neighbor algorithm that merged closely related sequences to remove PCR and sequencing errors. V, D and J gene segments were assigned by aligning CDR3 sequences to IMGT reference sequences. For a sequence to be retained, at least a six-nucleotide match to both a V gene segment and a J gene segment was required. Rearrangements were called productive when the CDR3 lacked stop codons and stayed in frame with V and J; all others were non-productive. Following IMGT convention, CDR3 was defined as the stretch from the second conserved V-encoded cysteine to the conserved J-encoded phenylalanine. Sequences without an unambiguous match to a single V gene segment were excluded from the earlier analysis of 587 of the donors. An earlier analysis of 500 to 600 of the donors classified V segments as functional when productive rearrangements were above 56.7% and as segregating when the standard deviation between donors was above 5%. A statistical classification framework was built for diagnosing cytomegalovirus status from the catalog of TCR beta chain sequences. In a later analysis, V and J genes were assigned by comparing TCR nucleotide sequences against IMGT/GENE-DB human TR gene sequences. The TCRdist pipeline was used in a later analysis to assign CDR3 sequences and most-parsimonious VDJ recombination scenarios. In a later analysis, each TCR beta chain was defined by its CDR3 amino acid sequence together with its V-gene family, and reads without a unique V-gene family were excluded. In a later analysis, around 600 highly shared, low-generation-probability nucleotide sequences were removed to address suspected cross-contamination and a sequencing artifact. In a later analysis, a clonal expansion index for each public chain was calculated from normalized within-repertoire ranks of inferred template counts. A later analysis computed generation probabilities with a VDJ recombination model fitted to out-of-frame rearrangements, and checked the results against IGoR. In a later analysis, hypergeometric tests were used to score TCR-TCR, TCR-HLA and TCR-CMV co-occurrence, with a repertoire-size bias correction applied to TCR pairs. False discovery rates were estimated in a later analysis by permuting HLA or CMV assignments 20 times. In a later analysis, co-occurring TCRs were grouped using DBSCAN, with TCRdist sequence similarity added in when clustering inside HLA-allele-positive subsets. For co-occurrence clustering, repertoires with fewer than 30,000 or more than 120,000 public chains were excluded, along with roughly five repertoires with anomalous nucleotide sharing. In TCRdb, the immuneACCESS table is reduced to in-frame sequences with V and J assigned. These tables do not hold every clone; where another copy was compared, an unresolved V gene accounts for under half, and the others remain unexplained. V and J calls and clone size are given by that table; D and trimming were obtained from the DNA. Within this sample are about 150,000 clones, with approximately 8.9% of them counted one time only. The ten largest clones represent roughly 6.4% of the sample.

The cohort consisted of 650 to 700 healthy bone marrow donors. At the time of sampling, all cohort members were nominally healthy, though unrecorded immune exposures were likely present. The donor tested CMV seropositive and was one of the 289 seropositive cohort members. A peripheral blood sample was provided by each donor, and peripheral blood mononuclear cells were used for TCR beta sequencing. Genomic DNA was extracted from the blood cell samples with the Qiagen DNeasy Blood Extraction Kit. CDR1 LGHNA and CDR2 YNFKEQ are derived from the germline V gene. The CDR3 goes from the cysteine to the phenylalanine over 16 residues. Only the CDR3 part of the read is kept: 48 bases, read in frame from the first base. Germline trimming amounts to 1 base on V and 1 base on J, with 5 as the count of junction bases outside the gene matches. These data originate in a study of cytomegalovirus exposure and HLA in healthy donors (TCRdb year 2017). Some background on the complete study: An earlier analysis of several hundred of the donors reported approximately 290 Gb of sequence data and approximately 110 million unique TCR beta sequences from 150 million to 200 million T cells. A later genetic analysis took genome-wide SNP genotypes for about 55% of the roughly 670 donors and used that subset as a discovery cohort. The number of donors typed differed by locus, with about 629-630 for A, B, C, DRB1 and DQB1, more than 500 for DQA1, about 610 for DPA1, and some 440 for DPB1. In a later analysis, previously published TCR beta repertoires from several hundred donors were re-analyzed and high-resolution HLA genotyping was added so that TCR occurrence patterns could be studied. The study used immunosequencing to profile the T cell repertoires of 670 or so subjects and linked those repertoires to cytomegalovirus serostatus. HLA typing included class I and class II loci at four-digit resolution. Roughly 300 gigabases of sequencing data and roughly 81 million unique TCR sequences made up an early release that covered over 550 HLA-typed donors. An earlier analysis of around 580 of the donors used high-throughput TCR beta sequencing to judge whether each TCR beta V gene segment behaved as functional or pseudogenic. A separate validation cohort of 90 to 150 different subjects was used in addition to the roughly 700-subject first cohort. The study aimed to test whether cataloging public T cell receptors could reveal signatures of past pathogen exposure. Among roughly 400 genotyped donors of the cohort, an average of approximately 240,000 unique TCR beta nucleotide sequences were sequenced per donor, 15% to 20% of them non-productive. Rather than drawing on any new phenotypic data, the later analysis identified candidate immune exposures from TCR beta sequences and the way those sequences occurred across donors. Of the 300 to 500 genotyped donors, approximately 81% were placed in the genetic ancestry cluster associated with self-reported Caucasian donors. Donor age, sex, ethnicity and CMV serostatus were collected together with the repertoire data. To predict cytomegalovirus infection status, the study combined high-throughput TCR immunosequencing, statistical association of individual TCRs with disease status, and machine learning. All discovery cohort repertoires had been generated on a single sequencing platform. Several DR-DQ haplotypes were handled as single units for association and clustering because linkage in the cohort was strong.

The research as a whole found: Only TCR beta chains were sequenced in this cohort, and the absence of alpha or paired-chain data limited detectable features. A further reported finding was that TCR beta sequences accurately predicted the HLA-A and HLA-B alleles for most subjects in the first cohort. In an earlier analysis of 587 of the donors, most TCR beta V segments appeared in productive rearrangements about 90% or about 30% of the time, broadly matching IMGT annotations. Across donors, most TCR sequences were observed very rarely, whereas some public TCRs were present in many individuals. According to a later analysis, TCR association rates differed among HLA loci, with DRB1 alleles showing the most associated TCRs and HLA-C alleles showing the fewest. When HLA alleles, especially DR and DQ, strongly co-occurred, attributing TCR associations to individual alleles was difficult. Compared with equally common non-associated chains, HLA-associated TCR beta chains in a later analysis were more clonally expanded and had lower generation probabilities. The study listed approximately 160 TCR beta chains as associated with cytomegalovirus. Correlated functional status among segregating V segments might reflect linkage disequilibrium, but an unknown experimental factor could not be ruled out. A later analysis reported that several top co-occurrence clusters appeared linked to parvovirus B19, influenza, CMV and Epstein-Barr virus. The classifier was reported to diagnose cytomegalovirus status with high specificity and sensitivity in both the original cohort and the validation cohort. In a later genetic analysis, fewer N-insertions in productive TCRs were reported among donors in an Asian-associated ancestry cluster than the roughly 710-donor mean. Because counts were too low, roughly 17 rarely observed V segments, including chromosome 9 orphons, were left out of the earlier analysis of 500 to 750 of the donors. CMV serostatus was the only immune exposure information available for the cohort. Because HLA typing was unavailable for some donors at each locus, only the typed subset was used in association tests. Sequencing depth was assumed to be roughly uniform across donors in the presence/absence analyses, though that assumption may not hold. In a later analysis, 15,000 to 20,000 TCR beta sequences were associated with specific HLA alleles at a false discovery rate of 0.05. The sequencing pipeline was judged likely to have produced a cluster of highly shared sequence variants as a technical artifact. In a later analysis, most CMV-associated TCR beta chains were found to appear HLA-restricted, with HLA associations seemingly driven largely by CMV exposure. In vitro tests confirmed that a few of the cytomegalovirus-associated TCR beta chains recognize cytomegalovirus antigens. V-gene and J-gene trimming of TCR beta chains was associated with a missense DCLRE1C variant in a later genetic analysis, and the association was replicated in an independent cohort. According to the authors, the approach could potentially be generalized to other disease states and immunological phenotypes. Because the 87-base-pair reads could not distinguish some IMGT-functional V segments, including TRBV6-2 and TRBV6-3, those segments were excluded.

The sequence joins TRBV4-2 to TRBJ2-5; TRBD2 agrees with 8 junctional bases. This TCR was recovered from a middle-aged woman in good health and CMV-seropositive. The sequenced sample consisted of PBMCs. The sequenced DNA is TGTGCCAGCAGCCAAGTGGGGCGGGGGGCCCAAGAGACCCAGTACTTC. It specifies CASSQVGRGAQETQYF.